This T cell receptor beta chain was recorded in a study of T cell responses to AZD1222 COVID-19 vaccine. The length of the CDR3 is 14 residues. Germline loops: CDR1 SEHNR, CDR2 FQNEAQ (reference sequence). Trimming stripped 4 bases from V and 1 base from J, with 10 bases between. General study results and limits: Of the AZD1222 recipients, only five to seven were seropositive at baseline.

The assay was immunoSEQ multiplex PCR, and TCRdb's table has in-frame clones only and misses some. The data hold tens of thousands of clones, with roughly 80% observed a single time. This clone came up once. As yet, its antigen is unknown. The chain links TRBV7-9 to TRBJ1-1; no definite D call. The sample in question was peripheral blood, obtained on day 0 of AZD1222 vaccination. The source is an adult in good health. The CDR3 DNA follows: TGTGCCAGCAGCTACAAGAACGAGAACACTGAAGCTTTCTTT. It encodes CASSYKNENTEAFF.